A selection of T cell receptor beta chains follows, all from one sample in a study of T-cell memory formation after mild COVID-19. MiXCR, applied by TCRdb to the 5' RACE reads, yields one record per CDR3 protein. Of 100,000 to 150,000 distinct CDR3 sequences in the sample, approximately 15% were seen once. The sequenced sample consisted of PBMCs or a T cell subset sorted from them (not recorded which). The receptors were gathered from a man aged 18 to 30 who had mild COVID-19 (a few samples of this study predate the infection). Cell type and time point are not known. The conserved cysteine and the conserved F or W are not part of the CDR3 here. Each record gives: V gene, J gene, CDR3 protein.

TRBV5-4	TRBJ2-3	ASSRTSGGQDTQY
TRBV5-1	TRBJ2-7	ASSPPGLGSSYEQY
TRBV9	TRBJ2-5	ASSVSLQGQETQY
TRBV7-2	TRBJ2-3	ASSFSAGGDTQY
TRBV5-1	TRBJ2-5	ASSSAGSIETQY
TRBV6-2/TRBV6-3	TRBJ2-2	ASVGQHTGELF
TRBV7-2	TRBJ1-2	ASSTGQGGMGYT
TRBV19	TRBJ2-2	ASSIDLGAGELF
TRBV10-3	TRBJ2-3	AISESGVDTQY
TRBV7-2	TRBJ1-6	ASSSDYSPLH
TRBV6-5	TRBJ1-1	ASSYSSGAF
TRBV20-1	TRBJ2-3	SARDLTGPGDTQY
TRBV4-3	TRBJ2-2	ASSQEGNRAGGWNTGELF
TRBV12-3/TRBV12-4	TRBJ1-4	ASSFLPGQSKGSEKLF
TRBV7-2	TRBJ1-2	ASSSGTGYYGYT
TRBV7-6	TRBJ2-1	ASSRRTSPQNEQF
TRBV3-1	TRBJ2-1	ASSATGIERV
TRBV5-6	TRBJ2-3	ASSLKGSIASSTDTQY